The sequence of this T cell receptor (beta chain) was determined in a study of shared clonotypes between healthy human individuals. Looking at the study overall: There were three CD4 naive, three CD4 memory, two CD8 naive and one CD8 memory plates per donor.

As concerns this clone: Its specificity is not known.

The method was immunoSEQ multiplex PCR; TCRdb's version includes in-frame clones alone and lacks a portion of them. The data contain roughly 1.4 million clones, approximately 98.5% of them singletons. V was clipped by 2 bases and J by 9 bases, with 14 bases between them. Germline loops: CDR1 KGHSH, CDR2 LQKENI. The CDR3 is made up of 14 amino acids. Findings of the study overall: Genetic and exposure-history diversity was limited by the few donors. Larger estimated richness was generally seen in naive subsets than in memory subsets.

The chain joins TRBV18 to TRBJ2-1; TRBD1 might be the D (5 bases). This clonotype was sampled from a young man in good health. Material for sequencing was naive CD4+ T cells sorted from blood. This sample's subset: CD45RA+ positively selected. The CDR3 nucleotides read TGTGCCAGCTCACCAGAGACAGTGGTTAGTGAGCAGTTCTTC. Its translation: CASSPETVVSEQFF.